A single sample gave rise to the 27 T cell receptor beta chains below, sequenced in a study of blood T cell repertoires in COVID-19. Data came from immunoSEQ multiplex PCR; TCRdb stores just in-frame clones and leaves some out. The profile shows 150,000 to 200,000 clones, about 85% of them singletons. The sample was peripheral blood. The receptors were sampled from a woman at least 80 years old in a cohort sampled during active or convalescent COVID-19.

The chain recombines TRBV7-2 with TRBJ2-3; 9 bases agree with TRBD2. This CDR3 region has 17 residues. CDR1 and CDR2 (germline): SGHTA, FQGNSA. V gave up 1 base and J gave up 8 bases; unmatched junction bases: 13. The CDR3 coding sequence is TGTGCCAGCAGCTTAGATCGACAAGCGGGGGGACGATCTACGCAGTATTTT. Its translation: CASSLDRQAGGRSTQYF.

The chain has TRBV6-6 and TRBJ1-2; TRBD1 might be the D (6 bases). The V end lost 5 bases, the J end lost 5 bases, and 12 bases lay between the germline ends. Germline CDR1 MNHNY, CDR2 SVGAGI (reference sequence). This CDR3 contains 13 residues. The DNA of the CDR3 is TGTGCCAGCAGTCCAGGGGTAGGGTATGGCTACACCTTC. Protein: CASSPGVGYGYTF.

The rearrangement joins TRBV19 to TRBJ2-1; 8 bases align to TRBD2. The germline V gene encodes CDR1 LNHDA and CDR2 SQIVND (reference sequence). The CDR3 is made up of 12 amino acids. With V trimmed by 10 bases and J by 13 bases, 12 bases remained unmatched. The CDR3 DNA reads TGTGCCACCTCCGGGGGGGGACTAGTCCAGTTCTTC. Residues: CATSGGGLVQFF.

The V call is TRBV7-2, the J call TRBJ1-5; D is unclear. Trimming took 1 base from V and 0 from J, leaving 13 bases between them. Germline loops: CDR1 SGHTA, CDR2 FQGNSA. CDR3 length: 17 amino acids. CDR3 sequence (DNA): TGTGCCAGCAGCTTAGTTGGTGCTGGCGGTAGCAATCAGCCCCAGCATTTT. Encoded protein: CASSLVGAGGSNQPQHF. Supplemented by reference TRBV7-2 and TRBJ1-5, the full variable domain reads GAGVSQSPSNKVTEKGKDVELRCDPISGHTALYWYRQSLGQGLEFLIYFQGNSAPDKSGLPSDRFSAERTGGSVSTLTIQRTQQEDSAVYLCASSLVGAGGSNQPQHFGDGTRLSIL.

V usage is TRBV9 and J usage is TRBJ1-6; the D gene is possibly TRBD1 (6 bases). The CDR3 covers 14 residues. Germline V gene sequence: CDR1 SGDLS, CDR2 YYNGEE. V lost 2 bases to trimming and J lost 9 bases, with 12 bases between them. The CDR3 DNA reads TGTGCCAGCAGCGTCCAACAGGGTTCTTCACCCCTCCACTTT. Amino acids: CASSVQQGSSPLHF.

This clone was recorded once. The CDR3 region is CASSLTGTSGTRLFF. The CDR3 DNA sequence: TGTGCCAGCAGCTTAACTGGGACTAGCGGGACAAGGCTGTTCTTC. This chain connects TRBV7-2 to TRBJ2-1; 13 bases agree with TRBD2. The CDR3 covers 15 residues. Germline values: CDR1 SGHTA, CDR2 FQGNSA. V trimming: 2 bases; J trimming: 15 bases; junction bases outside the gene matches: 10.

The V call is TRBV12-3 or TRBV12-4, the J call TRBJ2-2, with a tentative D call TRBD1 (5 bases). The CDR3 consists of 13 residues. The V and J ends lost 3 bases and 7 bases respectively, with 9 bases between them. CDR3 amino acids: CASSFRGGGELFF. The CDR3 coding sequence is TGTGCCAGCAGTTTTAGGGGTGGCGGGGAGCTGTTTTTT.

DNA for the CDR3: TGTGCCAGCGTCGGGGGTCTCTATGGCTACACCTTC. Translating it yields CASVGGLYGYTF. The V call is TRBV19, the J call TRBJ1-2; D is possibly TRBD1 (5 bases). Germline values: CDR1 LNHDA, CDR2 SQIVND (reference sequence). CDR3 length: 12 residues. V dropped 9 bases and J dropped 4 bases, with 12 bases sitting between them. Complete variable domain (other parts from reference TRBV19 and TRBJ1-2): DGGITQSPKYLFRKEGQNVTLSCEQNLNHDAMYWYRQDPGQGLRLIYYSQIVNDFQKGDIAEGYSVSREKKESFPLTVTSAQKNPTAFYLCASVGGLYGYTFGSGTRLTVV.

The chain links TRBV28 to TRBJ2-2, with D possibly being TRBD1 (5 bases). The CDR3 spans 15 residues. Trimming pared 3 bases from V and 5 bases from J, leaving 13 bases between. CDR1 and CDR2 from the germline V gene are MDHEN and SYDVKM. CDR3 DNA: TGTGCCAGCAGTTTCGCAGGACACCAAACCGGGGAGCTGTTTTTT. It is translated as CASSFAGHQTGELFF.

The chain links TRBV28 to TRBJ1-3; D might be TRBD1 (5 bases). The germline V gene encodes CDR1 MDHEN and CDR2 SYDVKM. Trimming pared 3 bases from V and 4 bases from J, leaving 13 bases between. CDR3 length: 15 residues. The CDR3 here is CASSFLGHGGNTIYF. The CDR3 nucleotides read TGTGCCAGCAGTTTTTTGGGGCACGGGGGAAACACCATATATTTT.

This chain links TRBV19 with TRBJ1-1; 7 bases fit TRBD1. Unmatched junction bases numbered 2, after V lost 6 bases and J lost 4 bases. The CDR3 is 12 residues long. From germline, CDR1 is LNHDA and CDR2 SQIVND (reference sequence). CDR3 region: CASRAGGTEAFF. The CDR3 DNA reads TGTGCCAGTAGAGCAGGGGGCACTGAAGCTTTCTTT.

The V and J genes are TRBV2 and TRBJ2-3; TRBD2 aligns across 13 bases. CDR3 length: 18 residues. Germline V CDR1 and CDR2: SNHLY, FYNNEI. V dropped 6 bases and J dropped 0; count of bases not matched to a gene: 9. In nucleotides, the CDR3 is TGTGCCAGCAGAGAGGGACTAGCGGGACCCCCTAGCACAGATACGCAGTATTTT. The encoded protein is CASREGLAGPPSTDTQYF.

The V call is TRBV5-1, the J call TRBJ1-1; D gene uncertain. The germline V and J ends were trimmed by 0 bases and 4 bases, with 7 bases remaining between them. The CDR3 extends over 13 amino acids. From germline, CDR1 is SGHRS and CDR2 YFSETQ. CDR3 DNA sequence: TGCGCCAGCAGCTTGGGAGGGTCCACTGAAGCTTTCTTT. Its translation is CASSLGGSTEAFF.

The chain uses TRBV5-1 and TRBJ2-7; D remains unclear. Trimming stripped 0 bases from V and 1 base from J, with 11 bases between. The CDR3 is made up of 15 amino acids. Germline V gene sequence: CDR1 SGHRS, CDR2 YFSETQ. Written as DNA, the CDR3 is TGCGCCAGCAGCTTGGCCCCCGACATGTCCTACGAGCAGTACTTC. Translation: CASSLAPDMSYEQYF.

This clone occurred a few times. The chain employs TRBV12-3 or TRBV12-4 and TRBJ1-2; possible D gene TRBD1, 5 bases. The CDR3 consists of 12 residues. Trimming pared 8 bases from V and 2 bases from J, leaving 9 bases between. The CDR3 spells CASRQQNYGYTF. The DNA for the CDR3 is TGTGCCAGCCGACAGCAAAACTATGGCTACACCTTC.

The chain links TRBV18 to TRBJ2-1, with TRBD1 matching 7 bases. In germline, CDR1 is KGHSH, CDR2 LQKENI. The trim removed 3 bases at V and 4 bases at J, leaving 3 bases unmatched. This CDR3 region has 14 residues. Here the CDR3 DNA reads TGTGCCAGCTCACCTATACAGGGGTACAATGAGCAGTTCTTC. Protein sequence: CASSPIQGYNEQFF.

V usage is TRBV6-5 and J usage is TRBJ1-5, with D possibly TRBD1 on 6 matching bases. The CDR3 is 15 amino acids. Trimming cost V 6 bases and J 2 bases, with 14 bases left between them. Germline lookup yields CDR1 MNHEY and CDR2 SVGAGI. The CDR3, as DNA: TGTGCCAGCAGAGGCTCAGGGGTTCGCAATCAGCCCCAGCATTTT. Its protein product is CASRGSGVRNQPQHF.

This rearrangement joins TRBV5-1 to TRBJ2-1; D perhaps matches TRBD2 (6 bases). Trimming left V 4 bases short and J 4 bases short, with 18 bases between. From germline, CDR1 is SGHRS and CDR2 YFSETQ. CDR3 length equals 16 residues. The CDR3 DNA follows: TGCGCCAGCAGCGCAATTAGACTGGGAGGATACAATGAGCAGTTCTTC. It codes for CASSAIRLGGYNEQFF. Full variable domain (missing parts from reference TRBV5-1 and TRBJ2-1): KAGVTQTPRYLIKTRGQQVTLSCSPISGHRSVSWYQQTPGQGLQFLFEYFSETQRNKGNFPGRFSGRQFSNSRSEMNVSTLELGDSALYLCASSAIRLGGYNEQFFGPGTRLTVL.

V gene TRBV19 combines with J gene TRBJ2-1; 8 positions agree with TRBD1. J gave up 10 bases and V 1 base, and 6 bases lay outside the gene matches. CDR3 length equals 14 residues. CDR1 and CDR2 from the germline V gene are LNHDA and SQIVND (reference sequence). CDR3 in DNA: TGTGCCAGTAGTATAGGGCAGGGGGCAGGGGAGCAGTTCTTC. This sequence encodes CASSIGQGAGEQFF.

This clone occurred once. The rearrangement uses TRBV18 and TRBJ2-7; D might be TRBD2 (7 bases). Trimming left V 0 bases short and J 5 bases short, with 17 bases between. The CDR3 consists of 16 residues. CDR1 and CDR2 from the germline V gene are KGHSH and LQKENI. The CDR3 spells CASSPPLRGGFHEQYF. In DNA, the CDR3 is TGTGCCAGCTCACCACCTCTTAGGGGGGGCTTCCACGAGCAGTACTTC.

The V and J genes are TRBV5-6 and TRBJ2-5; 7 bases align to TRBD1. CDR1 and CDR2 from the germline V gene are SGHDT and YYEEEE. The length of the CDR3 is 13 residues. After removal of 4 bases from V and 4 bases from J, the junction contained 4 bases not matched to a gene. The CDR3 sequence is CASSIAGGETQYF. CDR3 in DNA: TGTGCCAGCAGCATTGCAGGGGGAGAGACCCAGTACTTC.

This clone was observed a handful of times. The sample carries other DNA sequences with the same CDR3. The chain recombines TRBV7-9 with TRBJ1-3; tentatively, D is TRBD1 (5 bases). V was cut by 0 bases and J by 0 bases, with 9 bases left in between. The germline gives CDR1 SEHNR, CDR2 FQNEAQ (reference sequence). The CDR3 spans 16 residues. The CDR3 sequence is CASSLAGGGSGNTIYF. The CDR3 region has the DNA TGTGCCAGCAGCTTAGCGGGGGGAGGCTCTGGAAACACCATATATTTT.

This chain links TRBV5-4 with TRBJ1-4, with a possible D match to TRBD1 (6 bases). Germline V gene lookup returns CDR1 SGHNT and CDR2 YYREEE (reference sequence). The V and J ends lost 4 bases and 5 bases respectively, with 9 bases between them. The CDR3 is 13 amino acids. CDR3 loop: CASSDRRNEKLFF. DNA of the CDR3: TGTGCCAGCAGCGACAGGAGGAATGAAAAACTGTTTTTT.

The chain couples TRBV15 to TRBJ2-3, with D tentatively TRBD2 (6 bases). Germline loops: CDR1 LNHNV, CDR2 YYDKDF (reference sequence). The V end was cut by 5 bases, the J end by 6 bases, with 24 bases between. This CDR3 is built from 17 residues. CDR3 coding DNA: TGTGCCACCAGCCAGATGGCGTGGGAGAGGAGGGTGGATACGCAGTATTTT. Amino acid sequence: CATSQMAWERRVDTQYF.

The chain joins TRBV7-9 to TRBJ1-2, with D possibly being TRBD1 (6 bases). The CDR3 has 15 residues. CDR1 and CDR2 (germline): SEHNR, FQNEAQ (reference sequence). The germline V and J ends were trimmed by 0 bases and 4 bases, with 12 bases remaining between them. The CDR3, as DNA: TGTGCCAGCAGCTTAGCGACCACAGGGTCCTATGGCTACACCTTC. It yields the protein CASSLATTGSYGYTF. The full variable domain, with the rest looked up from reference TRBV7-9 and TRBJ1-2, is DTGVSQNPRHKITKRGQNVTFRCDPISEHNRLYWYRQTLGQGPEFLTYFQNEAQLEKSRLLSDRFSAERPKGSFSTLEIQRTEQGDSAMYLCASSLATTGSYGYTFGSGTRLTVV.

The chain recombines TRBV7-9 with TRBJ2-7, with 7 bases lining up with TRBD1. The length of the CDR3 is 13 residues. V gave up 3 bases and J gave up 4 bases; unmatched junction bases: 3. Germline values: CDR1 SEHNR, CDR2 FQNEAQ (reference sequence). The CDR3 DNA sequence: TGTGCCAGCAGCTTGGACAGGAATTACGAGCAGTACTTC. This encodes CASSLDRNYEQYF.

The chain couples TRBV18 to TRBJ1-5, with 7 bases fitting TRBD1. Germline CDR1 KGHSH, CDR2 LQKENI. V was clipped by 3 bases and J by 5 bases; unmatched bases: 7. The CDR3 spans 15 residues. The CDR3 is CASSPGTVAYQPQHF. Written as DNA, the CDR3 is TGTGCCAGCTCACCTGGGACAGTCGCCTATCAGCCCCAGCATTTT.